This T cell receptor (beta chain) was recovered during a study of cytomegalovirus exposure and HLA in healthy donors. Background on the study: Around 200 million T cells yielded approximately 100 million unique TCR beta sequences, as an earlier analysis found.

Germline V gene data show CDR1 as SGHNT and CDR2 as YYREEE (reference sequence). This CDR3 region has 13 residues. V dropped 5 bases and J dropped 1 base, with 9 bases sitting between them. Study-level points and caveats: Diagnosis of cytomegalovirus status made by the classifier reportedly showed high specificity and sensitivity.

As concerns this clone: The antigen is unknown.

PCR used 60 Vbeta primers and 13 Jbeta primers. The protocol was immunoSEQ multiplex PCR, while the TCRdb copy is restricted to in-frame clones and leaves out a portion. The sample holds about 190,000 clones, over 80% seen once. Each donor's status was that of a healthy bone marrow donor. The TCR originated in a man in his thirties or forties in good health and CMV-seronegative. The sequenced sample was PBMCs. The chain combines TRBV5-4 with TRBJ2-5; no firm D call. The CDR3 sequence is CASSSATQETQYF. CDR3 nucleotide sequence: TGTGCCAGCAGTTCAGCGACCCAAGAGACCCAGTACTTC.